This entry describes one TCR beta chain. Trimming removed 0 bases at V and 7 bases at J, with 7 bases between. Looked up from germline, CDR1 is SGDLS and CDR2 is YYNGEE. This CDR3 spans 13 amino acids. Produced via immunoSEQ multiplex PCR; TCRdb's table is partial and in-frame only. Of approximately 250,000 clones listed, more than 75% are singletons. This sample stems from a study of blood T cell repertoires in COVID-19. In the study overall: PBMCs, B-cell-depleted T cells, or T cells were the source of the cDNA or gDNA that made up the material.

The rearrangement links TRBV9 to TRBJ1-4; D not certain. The clonotype originates from a man in his forties or fifties with active or convalescent COVID-19. The sequencing input was peripheral blood. DNA of the CDR3: TGTGCCAGCAGCGTAGCTTCAGGTGAAAAACTGTTTTTT. This encodes CASSVASGEKLFF.